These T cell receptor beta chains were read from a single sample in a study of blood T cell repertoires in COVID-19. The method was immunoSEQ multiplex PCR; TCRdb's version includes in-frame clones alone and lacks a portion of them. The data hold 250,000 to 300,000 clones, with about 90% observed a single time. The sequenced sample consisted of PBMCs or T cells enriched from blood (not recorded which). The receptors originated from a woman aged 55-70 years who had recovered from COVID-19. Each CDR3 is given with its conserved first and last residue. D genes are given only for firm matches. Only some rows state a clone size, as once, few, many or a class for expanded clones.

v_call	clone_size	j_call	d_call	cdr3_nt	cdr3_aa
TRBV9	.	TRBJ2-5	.	TGTGCCAGCAGCGTTGAGGTGGGAGAGACCCAGTACTTC	CASSVEVGETQYF
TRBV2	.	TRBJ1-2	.	TGTGCCAGCAGTGAATCCCTTTATGGCTACACCTTC	CASSESLYGYTF
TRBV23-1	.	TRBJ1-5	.	TGCGCCAGCAGTCAACCCAACAGGGCCTGGCTCCAGCCCCAGCATTTT	CASSQPNRAWLQPQHF
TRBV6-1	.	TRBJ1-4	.	TGTGCCAGCAGTGAGTACGGGAAACTGTTTTTT	CASSEYGKLFF
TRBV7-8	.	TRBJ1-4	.	TGTGCCAGCAGCTTCTCCCATGAAAAACTGTTTTTT	CASSFSHEKLFF
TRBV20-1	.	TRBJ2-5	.	TGCAGTTATTACCAAGAGACCCAGTACTTC	CSYYQETQYF
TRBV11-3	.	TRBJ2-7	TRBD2	TGTGCCAGCAGCTTAGGTTCCGGGGACTACTCCTACGAGCAGTACTTC	CASSLGSGDYSYEQYF
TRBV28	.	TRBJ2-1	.	TGTGCCAGCAGGACCCGGGACACATTTAATGAGCAGTTCTTC	CASRTRDTFNEQFF
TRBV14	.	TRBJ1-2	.	TGTGCCAGCAGCCAATTGCAGTACTATGGCTACACCTTC	CASSQLQYYGYTF
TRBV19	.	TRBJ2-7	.	TGTGCCAGTAGTATTCAGGGAAACTACGAGCAGTACTTC	CASSIQGNYEQYF
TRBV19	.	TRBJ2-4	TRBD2	TGTGCCAGTAGTGGGGCGGGAGGGCCCCCGGAGGGGAACATTCAGTACTTC	CASSGAGGPPEGNIQYF
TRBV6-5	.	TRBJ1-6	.	TGTGCCAGTTCCCACAGGAGCTCCTATAATTCACCCCTCCACTTT	CASSHRSSYNSPLHF
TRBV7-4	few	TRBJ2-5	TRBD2	TGTGCCAGCAGCTCCCCGGGACTAGCGGGGGGGCCTAGCATGGATGAGACCCAGTACTTC	CASSSPGLAGGPSMDETQYF
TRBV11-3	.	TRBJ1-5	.	TGTGCCAGCGTAAGGGTTGGAGGTTGCAATCAGCCCCAGCATTTT	CASVRVGGCNQPQHF
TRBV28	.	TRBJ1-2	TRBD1	TGTGCCAGCAGATCGGGACAGCCAATCTATGGCTACACCTTC	CASRSGQPIYGYTF
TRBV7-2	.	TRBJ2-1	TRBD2	TGTGCCAGCAGCCGGGGGGGCTCCTACAATGAGCAGTTCTTC	CASSRGGSYNEQFF
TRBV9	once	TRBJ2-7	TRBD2	TGTGCCAGCAGCGTCGCCGGACTAGCGGTCTTGATTACCTACGAGCAGTACTTC	CASSVAGLAVLITYEQYF
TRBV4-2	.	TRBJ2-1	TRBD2	TGTGCCAGCAAGACTAGCGGGGCGGGTTATGAGCAGTTCTTC	CASKTSGAGYEQFF
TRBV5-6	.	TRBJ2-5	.	TGTGCCAGCAGTCTCCTAGAGACCCAGTACTTC	CASSLLETQYF
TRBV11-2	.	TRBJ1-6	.	TGTGCCAGCAAGCCTGATTATAATTCACCCCTCCACTTT	CASKPDYNSPLHF
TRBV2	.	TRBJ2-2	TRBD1	TGTGCCAGCAGAAGGACAGGGGTCGGGGAGCTGTTTTTT	CASRRTGVGELFF
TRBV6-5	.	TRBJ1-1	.	TGTGCCAGCAGGGATGGGGGGGTTTCGGGCACTGAAGCTTTCTTT	CASRDGGVSGTEAFF
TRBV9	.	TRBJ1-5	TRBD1	TGTGCCAGCAGCGTGCCGGGACAGGGGTATAGCAATCAGCCCCAGCATTTT	CASSVPGQGYSNQPQHF
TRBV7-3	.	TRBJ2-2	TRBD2	TGTGCCAGCAGCCCTGGACTAGCGGGCACCGGGGAGCTGTTTTTT	CASSPGLAGTGELFF
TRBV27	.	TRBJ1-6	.	TGTGCCAGCAGGTCGGGGGGCCCAGTAACGTCACCCCTCCACTTT	CASRSGGPVTSPLHF
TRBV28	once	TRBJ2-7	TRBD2	TGTGCCAGCAGTCTGGATATAGCGGGGGGGCCATACGAGCAGTACTTC	CASSLDIAGGPYEQYF
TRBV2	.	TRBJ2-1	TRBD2	TGTGCCAGCAGTGAACCCCGAACTAGCGGTGTAATCTACAATGAGCAGTTCTTC	CASSEPRTSGVIYNEQFF
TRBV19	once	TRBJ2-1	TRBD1	TGTGCCAGTAATCTTTTGGACAGGGTCGATGAGCAGTTCTTC	CASNLLDRVDEQFF
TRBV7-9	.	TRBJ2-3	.	TGTGCCAGCAGCCCAGCTCACAGGGCCCTCACAGATACGCAGTATTTT	CASSPAHRALTDTQYF
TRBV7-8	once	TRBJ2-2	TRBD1	TGTGCCAGCAGCTTAATCTCAGGGGGCCCAACCGGGGAGCTGTTTTTT	CASSLISGGPTGELFF
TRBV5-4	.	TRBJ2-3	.	TGTGCCAGCAGCTCCCCGGTAGCGGAAGCAGATACGCAGTATTTT	CASSSPVAEADTQYF
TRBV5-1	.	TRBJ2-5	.	TGCGCCAGCAGCTTGCAGGTTCCCACGCAAGAGACCCAGTACTTC	CASSLQVPTQETQYF
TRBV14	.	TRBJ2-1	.	TGTGCCAGCAGCCGAGTAACGGGGGGCCGTCTGTACAATGAGCAGTTCTTC	CASSRVTGGRLYNEQFF
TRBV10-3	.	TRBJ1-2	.	TGTGCCATCAGTGGAAACAGTTTCTATGGCTACACCTTC	CAISGNSFYGYTF
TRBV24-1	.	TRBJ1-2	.	TGTGCCACCAGTGATTTGCTGGGAGTAACCTTGACCTATGGCTACACCTTC	CATSDLLGVTLTYGYTF
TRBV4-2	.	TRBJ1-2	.	TGTGCCAGCAGCCAATTGGGACTGCAAGATGGCTACACCTTC	CASSQLGLQDGYTF
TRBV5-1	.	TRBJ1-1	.	TGCGCCAGCAGCTTAGGGGGTGAAAGTGAAGCTTTCTTT	CASSLGGESEAFF
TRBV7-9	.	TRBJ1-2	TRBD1	TGTGCCAGCAGCCCTGACAGGGGCTTTGATGGCTACACCTTC	CASSPDRGFDGYTF
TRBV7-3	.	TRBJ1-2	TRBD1	TGTGCCAGCAGCCCGCAGCCGGGACAGGGGGGAGATGGCTACACCTTC	CASSPQPGQGGDGYTF